This TCR beta chain was recovered during a study of breast tumors, draining lymph nodes, adjacent tissues. In its sample, this clonotype was seen many times. Its target is not known. Study-wide results and caveats: Most tumor T cells seemingly derive from lymph node, then expand in tumor. Compared with basal-like, luminal-like tumors shared significantly more repertoire with nontumor tissue. Tumor TCR diversity was below lymph nodes but above nontumor tissue. Tumor T cell lymph node origin was a supported hypothesis, not proven.

Breast cancer patients provided tissue from their axillary draining lymph nodes. J was trimmed by 7 bases and V by 1 base; bases with no gene match: 9. The length of the CDR3 is 17 residues. The V gene's germline CDR1 is SEHNR and CDR2 FQNEAQ (reference sequence). TCRdb analysed the multiplex PCR reads with MiXCR anew, one entry per CDR3 protein. The repertoire consists of fewer than 140,000 distinct CDR3 sequences, with roughly 29% occurring once and the leading ten covering 5.5% to 7%. Sequencing was done on a sample of axillary lymph node tissue. This receptor was taken from a female donor with breast cancer. Some clones in this sample may be carry-over from other donors' samples. The J gene is TRBJ1-6, the V gene TRBV7-9, with TRBD1 matching 8 bases. CDR3: CASSLVPSGQVNSPLHF. CDR3 DNA sequence: TGTGCCAGCAGCTTAGTTCCCTCGGGACAGGTCAATTCACCCCTCCACTTT. Drawing the rest from reference TRBV7-9 and TRBJ1-6, the complete variable domain is DTGVSQNPRHKITKRGQNVTFRCDPISEHNRLYWYRQTLGQGPEFLTYFQNEAQLEKSRLLSDRFSAERPKGSFSTLEIQRTEQGDSAMYLCASSLVPSGQVNSPLHFGNGTRLTVT.